The rows below give T cell receptor beta chains drawn from one sample of a study of T cell changes during pregnancy in multiple sclerosis. Using immunoSEQ multiplex PCR, the repertoire was profiled, and TCRdb retains in-frame clones only, with some absent. This table holds 40,000 or so clones, 75% to 95% found once. Sequencing was performed on CD8+ T cells from peripheral blood mononuclear cells, taken before pregnancy. The receptors come from a female donor with multiple sclerosis, enrolled in a pregnancy study. Both conserved end residues are part of each CDR3. D genes are given only for firm matches. A row's size may be missing; if present it is once, few, many or a size class.

TRBV28	TRBJ2-7	-	-	TGTGCCAGCAGTTCCCGGGATTTCTACGAGCAGTACTTC	CASSSRDFYEQYF
TRBV11-2	TRBJ2-1	-	TRBD2	TGTGCCAGCAGCGCGACAGCCTCTAGCGGGAGCCTCCATGAGCAGTTCTTC	CASSATASSGSLHEQFF
TRBV9	TRBJ1-1	-	-	TGTGCCAGCAGCGTAGGAGGGAACATTATGAACACTGAAGCTTTCTTT	CASSVGGNIMNTEAFF
TRBV5-4	TRBJ1-1	-	-	TGTGCCAGCAGTTGGAGGAACACTGAAGCTTTCTTT	CASSWRNTEAFF
TRBV28	TRBJ1-1	-	TRBD1	TGTGCCAGCAGTAGTGCCATGGACAGGGGGCTACGTGGCACTGAAGCTTTCTTT	CASSSAMDRGLRGTEAFF
TRBV4-1	TRBJ2-3	-	-	TGCGCCAGCAGCCAAGGACAGAGTTCAGATACGCAGTATTTT	CASSQGQSSDTQYF
TRBV5-1	TRBJ2-7	-	TRBD2	TGCGCCAGCAGCCTGGATCGGCGGGGGGCGGACGAGCAGTACTTC	CASSLDRRGADEQYF
TRBV28	TRBJ2-7	-	-	TGTGCCAGCACTTTAGGTTTGAGCTCCTACGAGCAGTACTTC	CASTLGLSSYEQYF
TRBV18	TRBJ1-1	-	TRBD1	TGTGCCAGCGCGACTTACCGGGACAGGGCATACACTGAAGCTTTCTTT	CASATYRDRAYTEAFF
TRBV5-6	TRBJ2-4	-	TRBD2	TGTGCCAGCAGCTTGTGGGGGGGGGACATTCAGTACTTC	CASSLWGGDIQYF
TRBV27	TRBJ2-2	-	-	TGTGCCACCGGAGAATACGAGACCGGGGAGCTGTTTTTT	CATGEYETGELFF
TRBV7-8	TRBJ1-5	medium-sized	TRBD1	TGTGCCAGCAGCTTAGGGACAGGGACTGGCAATCAGCCCCAGCATTTT	CASSLGTGTGNQPQHF
TRBV15	TRBJ1-5	-	-	TGTGCCACCAGCAGAGGTGAAGAACAGCTTTACAATCAGCCCCAGCATTTT	CATSRGEEQLYNQPQHF
TRBV2	TRBJ2-1	many	-	TGTGCCAGCAGTGAAGCCCACAGGGAGTCCTACAATGAGCAGTTCTTC	CASSEAHRESYNEQFF
TRBV5-1	TRBJ2-1	-	-	TGCGCCAGCAGCCGCCAGGTCGATGAGCAGTTCTTC	CASSRQVDEQFF
TRBV19	TRBJ2-1	-	-	TGTGCCAGTAGTCTTTCGGGAGCTAGCTCCTACAATGAGCAGTTCTTC	CASSLSGASSYNEQFF
TRBV29-1	TRBJ2-5	-	-	TGCAGCGCCCGCTGGACAGTCCAAGAGACCCAGTACTTC	CSARWTVQETQYF
TRBV10-3	TRBJ1-4	-	TRBD1	TGTGCCATCAGTGAGTTACAGGGGAAGGCTGAAAAACTGTTTTTT	CAISELQGKAEKLFF
TRBV23-1	TRBJ2-1	-	TRBD2	TGCGCCAGCAGTCAATCGGGACTAGCGGCAAACAATGAGCAGTTCTTC	CASSQSGLAANNEQFF
TRBV27	TRBJ2-1	-	-	TGTGCCAGCAGTTTAGCTCCCCACAACAATGAGCAGTTCTTC	CASSLAPHNNEQFF
TRBV7-6	TRBJ2-3	-	-	TGTGCCAGCAGCTTAGTACCGGGAGATTCGGATACGCAGTATTTT	CASSLVPGDSDTQYF
TRBV28	TRBJ2-1	-	-	TGTGCCAGCAGTTTAACTCCTTACAATGAGCAGTTCTTC	CASSLTPYNEQFF
TRBV15	TRBJ1-5	-	TRBD1	TGTGCCACCAGCAGAGGTGTCAGGGGGACCAATCAGCCCCAGCATTTT	CATSRGVRGTNQPQHF
TRBV25-1	TRBJ1-5	-	TRBD1	TGTGCCAGCAGCACCGGGACAGGGCTGCTGCCCCAGCATTTT	CASSTGTGLLPQHF
TRBV11-2	TRBJ1-5	-	-	TGTGCCAGCAGCCCGGGCCGGGGTAATCAGCCCCAGCATTTT	CASSPGRGNQPQHF
TRBV7-9	TRBJ2-3	-	-	TGTGCCAGCAGCTTGACTATAACAGATACGCAGTATTTT	CASSLTITDTQYF
TRBV6-5	TRBJ1-1	-	TRBD1	TGTGCCAGCAGCCTGGGACAGGGGGCCAACTTGGCTTTCTTT	CASSLGQGANLAFF
TRBV5-4	TRBJ2-1	-	-	TGTGCCAGCAGCTTGCTAATGACAGTTAATGAGCAGTTCTTC	CASSLLMTVNEQFF
TRBV13	TRBJ2-7	-	-	TGTGCCAGCAGTGCTGACAGGAGACCCTACGAGCAGTACTTC	CASSADRRPYEQYF